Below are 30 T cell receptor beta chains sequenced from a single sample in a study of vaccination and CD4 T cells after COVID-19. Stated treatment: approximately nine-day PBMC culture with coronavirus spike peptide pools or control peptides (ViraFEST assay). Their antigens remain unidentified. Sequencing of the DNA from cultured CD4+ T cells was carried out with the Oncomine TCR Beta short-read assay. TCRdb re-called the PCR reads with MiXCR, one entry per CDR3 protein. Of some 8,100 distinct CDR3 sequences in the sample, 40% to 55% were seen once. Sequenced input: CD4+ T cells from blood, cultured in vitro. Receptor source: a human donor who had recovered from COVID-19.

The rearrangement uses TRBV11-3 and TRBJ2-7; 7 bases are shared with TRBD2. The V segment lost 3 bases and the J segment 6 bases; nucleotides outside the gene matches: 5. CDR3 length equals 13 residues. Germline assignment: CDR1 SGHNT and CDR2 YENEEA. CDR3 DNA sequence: TGTGCCAGCAGCTTCATAGGACTAGGCGAGCAGTACTTC. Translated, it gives CASSFIGLGEQYF.

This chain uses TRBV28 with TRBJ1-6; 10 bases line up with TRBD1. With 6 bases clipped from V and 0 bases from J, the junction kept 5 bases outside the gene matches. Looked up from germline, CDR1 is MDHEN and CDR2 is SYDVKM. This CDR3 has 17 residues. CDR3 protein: CASSRRDRGSYNSPLHF. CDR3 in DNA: TGTGCCAGCAGCCGCCGGGACAGGGGCTCCTATAATTCACCCCTCCACTTT.

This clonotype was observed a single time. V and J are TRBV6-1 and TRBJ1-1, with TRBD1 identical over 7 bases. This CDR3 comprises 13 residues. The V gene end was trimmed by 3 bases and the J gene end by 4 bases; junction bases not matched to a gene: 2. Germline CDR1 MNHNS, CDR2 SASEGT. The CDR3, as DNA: TGTGCCAGCAGTGACCAGGGGGTCACTGAAGCTTTCTTT. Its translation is CASSDQGVTEAFF.

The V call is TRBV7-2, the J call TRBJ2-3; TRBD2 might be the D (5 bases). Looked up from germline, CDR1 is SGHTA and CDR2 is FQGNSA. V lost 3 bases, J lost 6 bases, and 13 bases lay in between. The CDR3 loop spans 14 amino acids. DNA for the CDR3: TGTGCCAGCAGCTTTGGTTCGAGAGGGGATACGCAGTATTTT. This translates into CASSFGSRGDTQYF.

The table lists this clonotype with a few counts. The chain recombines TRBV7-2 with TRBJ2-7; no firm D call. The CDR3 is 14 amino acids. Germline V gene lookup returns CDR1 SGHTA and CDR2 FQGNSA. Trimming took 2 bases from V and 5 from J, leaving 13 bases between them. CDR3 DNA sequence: TGTGCCAGCAGCTTAACCAGGAATACCCACGAGCAGTACTTC. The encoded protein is CASSLTRNTHEQYF.

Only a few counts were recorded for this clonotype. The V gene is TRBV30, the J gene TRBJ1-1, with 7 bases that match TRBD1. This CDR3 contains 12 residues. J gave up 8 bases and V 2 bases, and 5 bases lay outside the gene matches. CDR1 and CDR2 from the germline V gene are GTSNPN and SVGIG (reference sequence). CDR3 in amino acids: CAWSRGQVEAFF. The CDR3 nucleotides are TGTGCCTGGAGTCGAGGACAGGTCGAAGCTTTCTTT.

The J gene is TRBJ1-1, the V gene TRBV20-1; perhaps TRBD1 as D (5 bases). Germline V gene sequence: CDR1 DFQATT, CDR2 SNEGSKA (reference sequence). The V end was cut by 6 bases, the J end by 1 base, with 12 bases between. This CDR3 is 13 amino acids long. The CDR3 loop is CSASRGSNTEAFF. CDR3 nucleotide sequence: TGCAGTGCCTCACGGGGGTCGAACACTGAAGCTTTCTTT.

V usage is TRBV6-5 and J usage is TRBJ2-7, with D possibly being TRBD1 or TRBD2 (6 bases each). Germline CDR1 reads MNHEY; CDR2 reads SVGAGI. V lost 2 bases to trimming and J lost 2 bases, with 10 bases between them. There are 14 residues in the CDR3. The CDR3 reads CASSYRGQTYEQYF. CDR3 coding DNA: TGTGCCAGCAGTTACCGGGGGCAAACCTACGAGCAGTACTTC.

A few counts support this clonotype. CDR3 DNA sequence: TGTGCCATAAGGGCCGGGAGAACACCAGATACGCAGTATTTT. It encodes CAIRAGRTPDTQYF. V is TRBV10-3 and J is TRBJ2-3; D perhaps matches TRBD2 (6 bases). V was pared by 9 bases and J by 4 bases, with 17 bases between. CDR3 size: 14 residues. Germline-derived CDR1 and CDR2 are ENHRY and SYGVKD.

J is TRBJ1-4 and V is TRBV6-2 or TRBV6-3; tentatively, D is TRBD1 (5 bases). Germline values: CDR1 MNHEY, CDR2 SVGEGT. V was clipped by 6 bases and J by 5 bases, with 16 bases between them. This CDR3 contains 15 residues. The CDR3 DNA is TGTGCCAGCAGAAGAGCCGGGACGGCGAATGAAAAACTGTTTTTT. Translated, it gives CASRRAGTANEKLFF.

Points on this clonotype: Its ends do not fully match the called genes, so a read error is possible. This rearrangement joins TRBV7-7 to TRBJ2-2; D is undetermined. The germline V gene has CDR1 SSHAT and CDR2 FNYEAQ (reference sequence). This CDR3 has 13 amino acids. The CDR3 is CASSFDKAGELFF. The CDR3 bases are TGTGCTAGCAGCTTCGACAAGGCCGGGGAGCTGTTTTTT.

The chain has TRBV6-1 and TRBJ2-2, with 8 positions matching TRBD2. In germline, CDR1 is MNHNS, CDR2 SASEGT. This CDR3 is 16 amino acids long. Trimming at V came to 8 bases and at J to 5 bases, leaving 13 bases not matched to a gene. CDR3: CASQRLAGFGTGELFF. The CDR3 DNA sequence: TGTGCCAGCCAAAGGCTAGCGGGCTTTGGGACCGGGGAGCTGTTTTTT.

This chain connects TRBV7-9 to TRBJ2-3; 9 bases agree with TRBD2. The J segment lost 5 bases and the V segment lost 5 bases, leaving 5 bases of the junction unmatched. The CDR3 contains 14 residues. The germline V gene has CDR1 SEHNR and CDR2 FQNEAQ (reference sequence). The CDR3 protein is CASSPGLAVDTQYF. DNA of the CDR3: TGTGCCAGCAGCCCGGGACTAGCCGTAGATACGCAGTATTTT.

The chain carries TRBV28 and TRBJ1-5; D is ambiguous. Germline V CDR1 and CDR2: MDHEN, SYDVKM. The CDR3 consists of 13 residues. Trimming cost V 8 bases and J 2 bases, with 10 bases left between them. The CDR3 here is CASLPGGNQPQHF. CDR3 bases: TGTGCCAGCCTCCCCGGGGGCAATCAGCCCCAGCATTTT.

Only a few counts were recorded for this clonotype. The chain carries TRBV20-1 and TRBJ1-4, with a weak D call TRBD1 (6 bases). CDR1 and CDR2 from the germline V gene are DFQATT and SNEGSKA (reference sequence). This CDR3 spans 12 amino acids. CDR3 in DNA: TGCAGCGCCCTCCAGGGGTATGAAAAACTGTTTTTT. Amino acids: CSALQGYEKLFF.

CDR3 DNA: TGTGCCAGCAGCTTTGGCGTGGCTAGCGGGAGGCTAGAGACCCAGTACTTC. As protein: CASSFGVASGRLETQYF. This chain links TRBV11-3 with TRBJ2-5, with TRBD2 identical over 11 bases. This CDR3 region has 17 residues. The junction had 10 bases not matched to a gene; V was cut back by 3 bases and J by 4 bases. CDR1 is SGHNT and CDR2 is YENEEA in the germline V gene.

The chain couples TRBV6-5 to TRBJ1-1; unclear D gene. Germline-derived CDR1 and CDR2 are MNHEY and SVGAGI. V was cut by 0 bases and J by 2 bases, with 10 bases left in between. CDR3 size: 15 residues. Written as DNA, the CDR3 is TGTGCCAGCAGTTACTCGGGCAGTAGAAACACTGAAGCTTTCTTT. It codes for CASSYSGSRNTEAFF.

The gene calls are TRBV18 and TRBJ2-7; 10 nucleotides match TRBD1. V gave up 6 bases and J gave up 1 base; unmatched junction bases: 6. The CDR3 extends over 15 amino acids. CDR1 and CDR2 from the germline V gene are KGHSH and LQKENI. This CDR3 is CASSPLGQGSYEQYF. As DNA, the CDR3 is TGTGCCAGCTCCCCTTTGGGACAGGGGTCCTACGAGCAGTACTTC.

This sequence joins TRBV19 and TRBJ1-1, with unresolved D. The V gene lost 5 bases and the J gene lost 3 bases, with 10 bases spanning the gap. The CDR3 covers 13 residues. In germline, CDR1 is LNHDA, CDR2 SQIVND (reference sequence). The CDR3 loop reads CASSRGRYTEAFF. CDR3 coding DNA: TGTGCCAGTAGTCGCGGCAGATACACTGAAGCTTTCTTT. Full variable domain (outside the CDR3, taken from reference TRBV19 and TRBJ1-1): DGGITQSPKYLFRKEGQNVTLSCEQNLNHDAMYWYRQDPGQGLRLIYYSQIVNDFQKGDIAEGYSVSREKKESFPLTVTSAQKNPTAFYLCASSRGRYTEAFFGQGTRLTVV.

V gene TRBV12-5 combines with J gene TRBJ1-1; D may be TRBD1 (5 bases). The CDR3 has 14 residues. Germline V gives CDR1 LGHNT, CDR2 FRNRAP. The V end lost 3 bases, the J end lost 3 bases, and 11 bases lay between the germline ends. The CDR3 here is CASGLGDRHTEAFF. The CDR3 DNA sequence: TGTGCTAGTGGTTTAGGGGATAGGCACACTGAAGCTTTCTTT.

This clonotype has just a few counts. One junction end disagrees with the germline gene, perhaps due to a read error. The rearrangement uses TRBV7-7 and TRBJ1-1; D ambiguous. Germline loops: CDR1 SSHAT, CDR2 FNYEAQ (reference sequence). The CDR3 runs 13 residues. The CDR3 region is CASSLGMNTEAFF. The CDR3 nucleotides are TGTGCTAGCAGCTTAGGGATGAACACTGAAGCTTTCTTT.

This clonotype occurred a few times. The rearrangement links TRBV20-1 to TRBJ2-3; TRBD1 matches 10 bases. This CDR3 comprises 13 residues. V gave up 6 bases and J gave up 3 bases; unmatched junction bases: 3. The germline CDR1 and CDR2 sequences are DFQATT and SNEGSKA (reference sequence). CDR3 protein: CSARTGGTDTQYF. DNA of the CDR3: TGCAGTGCCAGGACAGGGGGGACAGATACGCAGTATTTT.

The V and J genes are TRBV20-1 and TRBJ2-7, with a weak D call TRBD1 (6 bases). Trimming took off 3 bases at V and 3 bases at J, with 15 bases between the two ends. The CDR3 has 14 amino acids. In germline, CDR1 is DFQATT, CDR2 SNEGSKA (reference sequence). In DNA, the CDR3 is TGCAGTGCTAGCCCCACGGGACACATCTACGAGCAGTACTTC. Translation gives CSASPTGHIYEQYF.

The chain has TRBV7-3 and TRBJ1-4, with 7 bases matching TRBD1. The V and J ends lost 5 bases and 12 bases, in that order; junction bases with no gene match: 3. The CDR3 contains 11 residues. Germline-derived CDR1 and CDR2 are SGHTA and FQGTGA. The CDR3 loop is CASSIRGELFF. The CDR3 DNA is TGTGCCAGCAGCATCAGGGGGGAACTGTTTTTT.

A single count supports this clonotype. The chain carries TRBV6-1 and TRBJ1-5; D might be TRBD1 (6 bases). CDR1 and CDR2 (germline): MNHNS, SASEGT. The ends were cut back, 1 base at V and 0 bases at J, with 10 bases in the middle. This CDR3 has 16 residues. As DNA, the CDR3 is TGTGCCAGCAGTGAAGGGCAGGGGCTTAGCAATCAGCCCCAGCATTTT. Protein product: CASSEGQGLSNQPQHF.

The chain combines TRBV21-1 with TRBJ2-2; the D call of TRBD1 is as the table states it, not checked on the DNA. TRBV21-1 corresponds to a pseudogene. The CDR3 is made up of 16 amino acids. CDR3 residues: CASSKRKGDDTGELFF. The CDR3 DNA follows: TGTGCCAGCAGCAAAAGAAAAGGGGACGACACCGGGGAGCTGTTTTTT.

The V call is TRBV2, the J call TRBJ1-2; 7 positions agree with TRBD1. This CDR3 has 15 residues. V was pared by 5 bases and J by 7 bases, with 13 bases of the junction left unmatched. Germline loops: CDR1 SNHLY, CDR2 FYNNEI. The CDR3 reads CASSRQRTGGFGYTF. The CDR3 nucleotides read TGTGCCAGCAGTCGACAAAGGACAGGAGGGTTTGGCTACACCTTC. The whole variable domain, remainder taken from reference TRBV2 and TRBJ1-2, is EPEVTQTPSHQVTQMGQEVILRCVPISNHLYFYWYRQILGQKVEFLVSFYNNEISEKSEIFDDQFSVERPDGSNFTLKIRSTKLEDSAMYFCASSRQRTGGFGYTFGSGTRLTVV.

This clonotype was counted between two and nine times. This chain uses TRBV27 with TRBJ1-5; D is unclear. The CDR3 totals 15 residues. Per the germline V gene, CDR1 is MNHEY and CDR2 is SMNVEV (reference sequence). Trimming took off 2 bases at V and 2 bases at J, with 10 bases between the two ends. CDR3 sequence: CASSLTTLGNQPQHF. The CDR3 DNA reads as TGTGCCAGCAGTTTAACCACTTTGGGCAATCAGCCCCAGCATTTT.

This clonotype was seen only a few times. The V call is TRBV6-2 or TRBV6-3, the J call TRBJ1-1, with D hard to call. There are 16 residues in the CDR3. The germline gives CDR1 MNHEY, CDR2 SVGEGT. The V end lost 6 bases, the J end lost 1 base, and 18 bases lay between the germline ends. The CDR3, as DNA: TGTGCCAGCAGGCCCCAACTACCACCCACGAACACTGAAGCTTTCTTT. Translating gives CASRPQLPPTNTEAFF.

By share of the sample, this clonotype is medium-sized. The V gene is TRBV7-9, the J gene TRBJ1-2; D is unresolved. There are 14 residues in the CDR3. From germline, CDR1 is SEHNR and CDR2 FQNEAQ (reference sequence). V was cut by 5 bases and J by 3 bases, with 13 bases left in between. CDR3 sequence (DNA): TGTGCCAGCAGCGCGTTCAATCCTCACTATGGCTACACCTTC. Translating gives CASSAFNPHYGYTF. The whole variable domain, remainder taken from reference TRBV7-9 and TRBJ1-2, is DTGVSQNPRHKITKRGQNVTFRCDPISEHNRLYWYRQTLGQGPEFLTYFQNEAQLEKSRLLSDRFSAERPKGSFSTLEIQRTEQGDSAMYLCASSAFNPHYGYTFGSGTRLTVV.